The next 4 T cell receptor beta chains were all read from a single sample in a study of blood T cell repertoires in COVID-19. The method was immunoSEQ multiplex PCR; TCRdb's version includes in-frame clones alone and lacks a portion of them. Here the sample spans roughly 200,000 clones, about 88% being singletons. The source material was peripheral blood. All receptors come from a woman in her twenties or thirties with active or convalescent COVID-19.

The chain joins TRBV9 to TRBJ2-1; D unclear. CDR3 size: 12 residues. Germline CDR1 reads SGDLS; CDR2 reads YYNGEE. The V end lost 0 bases, the J end lost 7 bases, and 5 bases lay between the germline ends. In DNA, the CDR3 is TGTGCCAGCAGCGTAGAAGAGAATGAGCAGTTCTTC. Its translation is CASSVEENEQFF.

The CDR3 protein is CASSEGTFLAKNIQYF. In DNA, the CDR3 is TGTGCCAGCAGTGAAGGGACATTTCTAGCCAAAAACATTCAGTACTTC. The rearrangement joins TRBV6-1 to TRBJ2-4; weak D call: TRBD1 (5 bases). CDR1 is MNHNS, CDR2 SASEGT, per germline. The ends were cut back, 1 base at V and 0 bases at J, with 10 bases in the middle. The CDR3 extends over 16 amino acids.

This chain connects TRBV6-5 to TRBJ2-5; TRBD1 aligns across 7 bases. J gave up 4 bases and V 6 bases, and 11 bases lay outside the gene matches. CDR1 is MNHEY and CDR2 is SVGAGI in the germline V gene. There are 15 residues in the CDR3. The CDR3 reads CASSRFVTGTETQYF. The DNA for the CDR3 is TGTGCCAGCAGCCGGTTTGTGACAGGGACAGAGACCCAGTACTTC.

The chain employs TRBV3-1 (or the pseudogene TRBV3-2) and TRBJ2-1; 10 bases agree with TRBD2. Germline lookup yields CDR1 LGHDT and CDR2 YNNKEL (reference sequence). V lost 1 base and J lost 6; bases outside the gene matches: 12. There are 18 residues in the CDR3. CDR3 in DNA: TGTGCCAGCAGCCAAGCTTCCGGGGGAGCGGGGGGGCGCAATGAGCAGTTCTTC. Translated: CASSQASGGAGGRNEQFF.